The 27 T cell receptor beta chains listed next were all sequenced from one sample in a study of CD4 T cells in relation to SARS-CoV-2 and coronaviruses. Using immunoSEQ multiplex PCR, the repertoire was profiled, and TCRdb retains in-frame clones only, with some absent. The data show about 22,000 clones, around 77% seen once. These receptors have no identified antigens. Before the COVID-19 pandemic, during about 2010-2019, CD4+ T cells were taken from unexposed donors. After roughly 9 days of culture, CD4+ T cells were isolated. Sequenced input: CD4+ T cells from PBMCs, cultured in vitro. The receptor set was obtained from a human donor in good health.

The DNA for the CDR3 is TGTGCCAGCAGACCAGACATGAATCAGCCCCAGCATTTT. Its translation: CASRPDMNQPQHF. V usage is TRBV28 and J usage is TRBJ1-5, with D hard to call. Germline CDR1 is MDHEN and CDR2 is SYDVKM. V lost 6 bases and J 4 bases, leaving 10 bases between the germline ends. The CDR3 has 13 residues.

The CDR3 DNA is TGTGCCAGCAGCTCTACCCCTGAGGGTGAGCAGTTCTTC. The encoded protein is CASSSTPEGEQFF. The J gene is TRBJ2-1, the V gene TRBV7-3; TRBD2 is a possible D gene (5 bases). V shed 4 bases and J shed 9 bases, with 13 bases lying between them. Germline V gene data show CDR1 as SGHTA and CDR2 as FQGTGA. The CDR3 consists of 13 residues.

The gene calls are TRBV18 and TRBJ1-6, with D unclear. The germline CDR1 and CDR2 sequences are KGHSH and LQKENI. This CDR3 has 14 amino acids. V was trimmed by 2 bases and J by 3 bases, leaving 5 bases between them. In DNA, the CDR3 is TGTGCCAGCTCACCAGGGAGCTATAATTCACCCCTCCACTTT. Translating it yields CASSPGSYNSPLHF.

This chain connects TRBV6-5 to TRBJ2-1; 8 nucleotides align to TRBD1. Germline loops: CDR1 MNHEY, CDR2 SVGAGI. CDR3 size: 13 residues. V lost 3 bases to trimming and J lost 9 bases; unmatched junction nucleotides: 4. The CDR3 loop reads CASSYPGTGEQFF. DNA of the CDR3: TGTGCCAGCAGTTATCCCGGGACAGGTGAGCAGTTCTTC.

The chain uses TRBV5-4 and TRBJ2-7, with TRBD1 matching over 9 bases. The CDR3 length is 15 residues. The trim removed 4 bases at V and 3 bases at J, leaving 8 bases unmatched. Germline V gene data show CDR1 as SGHNT and CDR2 as YYREEE (reference sequence). This chain's CDR3 is CASSLNRGRFYEQYF. CDR3 DNA sequence: TGTGCCAGCAGCCTAAACAGGGGGCGCTTCTACGAGCAGTACTTC.

V usage is TRBV2 and J usage is TRBJ2-7; 7 positions match TRBD1. From germline, CDR1 is SNHLY and CDR2 FYNNEI. The CDR3 consists of 14 residues. V shed 6 bases and J 2 bases; nucleotides not matched to a gene: 7. The CDR3 region is CASRETGTAYEQYF. DNA of the CDR3: TGTGCCAGCAGGGAGACAGGGACGGCCTACGAGCAGTACTTC.

The CDR3, as DNA: TGTGCCAGTAGTGCGAGACTCCCGGGACAGGCAACCCATAGCAATCAGCCCCAGCATTTT. This gives the protein CASSARLPGQATHSNQPQHF. The rearrangement joins TRBV19 to TRBJ1-5; TRBD1 matches at 8 bases. The CDR3 covers 20 residues. CDR1 is LNHDA, CDR2 SQIVND, per germline (reference sequence). The V segment lost 5 bases and the J segment 0 bases; nucleotides outside the gene matches: 18.

The rearrangement joins TRBV5-1 to TRBJ1-4; weak D call: TRBD1 (6 bases). This CDR3 region has 14 residues. From germline, CDR1 is SGHRS and CDR2 YFSETQ. The V gene lost 2 bases and the J gene lost 5 bases, with 10 bases spanning the gap. CDR3 coding DNA: TGCGCCAGCAGCTTCGACAGGAAAAATGAAAAACTGTTTTTT. Its translation is CASSFDRKNEKLFF.

The chain has TRBV18 and TRBJ1-6; 11 bases match TRBD1. Looked up from germline, CDR1 is KGHSH and CDR2 is LQKENI. The CDR3 is 15 amino acids. V gave up 0 bases and J gave up 10 bases; unmatched junction bases: 2. The CDR3 sequence: CASSPPGQGGSPLHF. CDR3 DNA sequence: TGTGCCAGCTCACCACCGGGACAGGGGGGATCACCCCTCCACTTT.

The chain carries TRBV7-3 and TRBJ1-1; D unclear. The CDR3 loop spans 13 amino acids. CDR1 is SGHTA and CDR2 is FQGTGA in the germline V gene. V lost 5 bases and J lost 0, with 7 bases in between. The CDR3 region is CASSAQLNTEAFF. The CDR3 DNA reads as TGTGCCAGCAGCGCCCAGTTGAACACTGAAGCTTTCTTT.

The chain recombines TRBV30 with TRBJ1-1; D is uncertain. The CDR3 covers 13 residues. Between the trimmed V and J ends, which lost 3 bases and 5 bases, there was a span of 13 bases. Germline CDR1 GTSNPN, CDR2 SVGIG (reference sequence). The CDR3 bases are TGTGCCTGGAGGGGGTGGCGAGGTACTGAAGCTTTCTTT. As protein: CAWRGWRGTEAFF. The variable domain in full, with the rest retrieved from reference TRBV30 and TRBJ1-1, is SQTIHQWPATLVQPVGSPLSLECTVEGTSNPNLYWYRQAAGRGLQLLFYSVGIGQISSEVPQNLSASRPQDRQFILSSKKLLLSDSGFYLCAWRGWRGTEAFFGQGTRLTVV.

The J gene is TRBJ1-2, the V gene TRBV19, with D uncertain. Germline lookup yields CDR1 LNHDA and CDR2 SQIVND (reference sequence). Trimming cost V 6 bases and J 0 bases, with 17 bases left between them. The CDR3 has 16 amino acids. The CDR3 coding sequence is TGTGCCAGTAGCGCGGCCGGCCAGCTCGCTAACTATGGCTACACCTTC. Its translation is CASSAAGQLANYGYTF.

This rearrangement joins TRBV3-1 (or the pseudogene TRBV3-2) to TRBJ2-1; TRBD2 matches 7 bases. With V trimmed by 4 bases and J by 8 bases, 14 bases remained unmatched. This CDR3 is 16 amino acids long. Germline V gene sequence: CDR1 LGHDT, CDR2 YNNKEL (reference sequence). This CDR3 reads CASSPESGRAVDEQFF. The CDR3 DNA follows: TGTGCCAGCAGCCCAGAGAGTGGGAGGGCCGTGGATGAGCAGTTCTTC.

This clone has more than one count but fewer than ten. The chain links TRBV14 to TRBJ2-7; D not resolved. The CDR3 extends over 11 amino acids. The germline gives CDR1 SGHDN, CDR2 FVKESK. Deletions cut 4 bases from V and 2 bases from J, with 3 bases between. The CDR3 loop is CASSLAYEQYF. CDR3 nucleotide sequence: TGTGCCAGCAGCCTCGCCTACGAGCAGTACTTC.

The chain employs TRBV7-3 and TRBJ1-6; D is perhaps TRBD1 (6 bases). The V gene's germline CDR1 is SGHTA and CDR2 FQGTGA. V was pared by 4 bases and J by 9 bases, with 19 bases between. The length of the CDR3 is 16 residues. CDR3: CASSSAWGALGSPLHF. CDR3 sequence (DNA): TGTGCCAGCAGCTCCGCCTGGGGGGCTTTGGGTTCACCCCTCCACTTT.

This clone was detected once. The rearrangement links TRBV6-5 to TRBJ2-3, with no clear D. This CDR3 is 11 amino acids long. Germline V gene data show CDR1 as MNHEY and CDR2 as SVGAGI. V was cut by 2 bases and J by 6 bases, with 3 bases left in between. CDR3 sequence: CASSYRDTQYF. CDR3 DNA: TGTGCCAGCAGTTACCGGGATACGCAGTATTTT.

This clone is labeled medium-sized. V is TRBV5-1 and J is TRBJ2-2; the D gene is possibly TRBD2 (6 bases). The CDR3 spans 15 residues. The V end was cut by 6 bases, the J end by 0 bases, with 12 bases between. The germline CDR1 and CDR2 sequences are SGHRS and YFSETQ. The CDR3 region is CASTVAESNTGELFF. The CDR3 DNA is TGCGCCAGCACCGTAGCGGAATCGAACACCGGGGAGCTGTTTTTT.

V usage is TRBV9 and J usage is TRBJ1-1; D not resolved. The CDR3 contains 13 residues. Germline V gene data show CDR1 as SGDLS and CDR2 as YYNGEE. The V end was cut by 4 bases, the J end by 0 bases, with 7 bases between. The CDR3 DNA reads as TGTGCCAGCAGCCCCAATATGAACACTGAAGCTTTCTTT. Amino acid sequence: CASSPNMNTEAFF.

This rearrangement joins TRBV28 to TRBJ2-3; 11 bases agree with TRBD2. This CDR3 is 15 amino acids long. The V gene's germline CDR1 is MDHEN and CDR2 SYDVKM. Trimming cost V 6 bases and J 4 bases; bases outside gene matches: 6. The CDR3 spells CASRDLAGGPDTQYF. The CDR3 nucleotides are TGTGCCAGCAGGGATCTAGCGGGAGGCCCAGATACGCAGTATTTT.

The rearrangement joins TRBV2 to TRBJ2-7, with 8 nucleotides matching TRBD1. The CDR3 is 15 residues long. The V gene's germline CDR1 is SNHLY and CDR2 FYNNEI. Trimming cost V 4 bases and J 4 bases; bases outside gene matches: 9. The CDR3 here is CASSGGTGPGYEQYF. The CDR3 DNA follows: TGTGCCAGCAGTGGAGGGACAGGCCCGGGGTACGAGCAGTACTTC.

This chain joins TRBV18 and TRBJ1-1; D uncertain. Germline assignment: CDR1 KGHSH and CDR2 LQKENI. V was cut by 4 bases and J by 4 bases, with 7 bases left in between. The CDR3 spans 12 residues. The CDR3 sequence: CASSRGGTEAFF. The CDR3, as DNA: TGTGCCAGCTCACGGGGTGGCACTGAAGCTTTCTTT.

The V gene is TRBV7-6, the J gene TRBJ2-3; 9 bases map to TRBD2. The CDR3 contains 15 residues. CDR1 is SGHVS and CDR2 is FNYEAQ in the germline V gene. V shed 2 bases and J 3 bases; nucleotides not matched to a gene: 3. CDR3 bases: TGTGCCAGCAGCTTACTAGCGGGAACGACAGATACGCAGTATTTT. Translation gives CASSLLAGTTDTQYF.

CDR3 in DNA: TGCGCCAGCAGTGAGGGGGCTGGCTACAATGAGCAGTTCTTC. Its protein is CASSEGAGYNEQFF. This rearrangement joins TRBV10-1 to TRBJ2-1; D might be TRBD1 (5 bases). The CDR3 runs to 14 residues. CDR1 WNHNN and CDR2 SYGVQD come from the germline V gene (reference sequence). V shed 2 bases and J shed 3 bases, with 8 bases lying between them.

This chain links TRBV18 with TRBJ2-7; 8 nucleotides align to TRBD1. V was pared by 5 bases and J by 2 bases, with 8 bases of the junction left unmatched. CDR1 KGHSH and CDR2 LQKENI come from the germline V gene. This CDR3 spans 15 amino acids. CDR3 residues: CASSRAGTGAYEQYF. The CDR3 DNA is TGTGCCAGCTCAAGAGCCGGGACAGGCGCCTACGAGCAGTACTTC.

This chain joins TRBV10-3 and TRBJ1-2; D possibly corresponds to TRBD1 (5 bases). V was cut by 7 bases and J by 6 bases, with 15 bases left in between. CDR3 length equals 13 residues. CDR1 is ENHRY and CDR2 is SYGVKD in the germline V gene. This chain's CDR3 is CAITGLSFHGYTF. Here the CDR3 DNA reads TGTGCCATCACAGGGTTGAGTTTCCATGGCTACACCTTC.

The sample holds a few counts of this clone. The chain recombines TRBV6-5 with TRBJ1-1, with D unresolved. Germline CDR1 MNHEY, CDR2 SVGAGI. The CDR3 contains 14 residues. Trimming left V 8 bases short and J 0 bases short, with 13 bases between. This chain's CDR3 is CASPGPIMNTEAFF. The CDR3 DNA reads as TGTGCCAGCCCTGGCCCGATAATGAACACTGAAGCTTTCTTT.

CDR3 in amino acids: CASSPREDTQYF. For the CDR3, the DNA is TGTGCCAGCAGCCCGCGGGAGGATACGCAGTATTTT. V gene TRBV25-1 combines with J gene TRBJ2-3, with TRBD2 matching over 7 bases. J gave up 6 bases and V 6 bases, and 3 bases lay outside the gene matches. The length of the CDR3 is 12 residues. Germline CDR1 is MGHDK and CDR2 is SYGVNS.